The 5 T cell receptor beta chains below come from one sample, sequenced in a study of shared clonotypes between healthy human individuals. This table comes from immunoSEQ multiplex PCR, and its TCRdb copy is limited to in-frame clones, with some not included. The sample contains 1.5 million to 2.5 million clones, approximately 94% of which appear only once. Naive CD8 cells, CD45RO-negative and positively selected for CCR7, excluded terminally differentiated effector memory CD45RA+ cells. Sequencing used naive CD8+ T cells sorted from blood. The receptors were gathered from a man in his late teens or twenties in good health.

In nucleotides, the CDR3 is TGTGCCAGCCCGGGCCGGACGATCTATGGCTACACCTTC. Protein product: CASPGRTIYGYTF. The chain is built from TRBV21-1 and TRBJ1-2. TRBV21-1 is a pseudogene locus. The CDR3 spans 13 residues.

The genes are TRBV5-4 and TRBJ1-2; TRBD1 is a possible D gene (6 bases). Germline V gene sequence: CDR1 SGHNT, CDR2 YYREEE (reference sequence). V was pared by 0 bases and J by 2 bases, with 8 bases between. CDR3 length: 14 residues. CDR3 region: CASSLDRENYGYTF. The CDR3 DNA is TGTGCCAGCAGCTTGGACAGGGAAAACTATGGCTACACCTTC.

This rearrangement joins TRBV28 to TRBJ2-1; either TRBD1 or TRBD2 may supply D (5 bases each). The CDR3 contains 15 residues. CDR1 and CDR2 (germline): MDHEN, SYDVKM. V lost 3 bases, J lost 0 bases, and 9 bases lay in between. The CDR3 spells CASSFGASSYNEQFF. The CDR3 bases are TGTGCCAGCAGTTTCGGGGCAAGCTCCTACAATGAGCAGTTCTTC.

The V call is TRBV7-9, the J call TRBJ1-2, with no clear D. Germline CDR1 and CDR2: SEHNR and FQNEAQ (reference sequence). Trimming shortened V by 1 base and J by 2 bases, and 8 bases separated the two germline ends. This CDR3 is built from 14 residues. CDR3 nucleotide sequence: TGTGCCAGCAGCTTAGACGCAGGCAACTATGGCTACACCTTC. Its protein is CASSLDAGNYGYTF. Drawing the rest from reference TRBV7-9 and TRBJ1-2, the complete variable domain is DTGVSQNPRHKITKRGQNVTFRCDPISEHNRLYWYRQTLGQGPEFLTYFQNEAQLEKSRLLSDRFSAERPKGSFSTLEIQRTEQGDSAMYLCASSLDAGNYGYTFGSGTRLTVV.

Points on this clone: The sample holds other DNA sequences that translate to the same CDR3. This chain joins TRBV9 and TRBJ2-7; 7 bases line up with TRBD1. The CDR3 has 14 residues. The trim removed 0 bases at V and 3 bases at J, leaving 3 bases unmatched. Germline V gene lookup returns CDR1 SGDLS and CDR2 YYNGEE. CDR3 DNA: TGTGCCAGCAGCGTAGGCGACAGGGACTACGAGCAGTACTTC. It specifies CASSVGDRDYEQYF.